Listed below are T cell receptor beta chains from one sample, sequenced in a study of cytomegalovirus exposure and HLA in healthy donors. TCRdb's copy holds only in-frame clones and misses some; the assay was immunoSEQ multiplex PCR. The sample consists of roughly 140,000 clones, roughly nine tenths of them appearing once. Material for sequencing was PBMCs. These receptors came from a woman aged 18 to 35 in good health and CMV-seropositive. Both conserved end residues are part of each CDR3. The order of the fields is CDR3 protein, V gene, J gene.

CDR3aa: CASSQEPAGKAYEQYF
v_gene: TRBV4-2
j_gene: TRBJ2-7

CDR3aa: CSVDVAGTGNTIYF
v_gene: TRBV29-1
j_gene: TRBJ1-3

CDR3aa: CASSKDRGPSGSPNEQYF
v_gene: TRBV13
j_gene: TRBJ2-7

CDR3aa: CASSIRDRGYEQYF
v_gene: TRBV19
j_gene: TRBJ2-7

CDR3aa: CASSRERDGYTF
v_gene: TRBV7-9
j_gene: TRBJ1-2

CDR3aa: CASSPETGYVYGYTF
v_gene: TRBV5-1
j_gene: TRBJ1-2

CDR3aa: CASSGPGSYEQYF
v_gene: TRBV10-1
j_gene: TRBJ2-7

CDR3aa: CAWSGLVGETQYF
v_gene: TRBV30
j_gene: TRBJ2-5

CDR3aa: CASSLNSGRADTQYF
v_gene: TRBV4-3
j_gene: TRBJ2-3

CDR3aa: CASWSGRAGETQYF
v_gene: TRBV4-2
j_gene: TRBJ2-5

CDR3aa: CASSVGSVSYNEQFF
v_gene: TRBV9
j_gene: TRBJ2-1

CDR3aa: CASSLGSSYNEQFF
v_gene: TRBV7-3
j_gene: TRBJ2-1

CDR3aa: CASSLSGSSGYTF
v_gene: TRBV5-6
j_gene: TRBJ1-2

CDR3aa: CASSLTGSSYEQYF
v_gene: TRBV5-6
j_gene: TRBJ2-7

CDR3aa: CASSYYRENRYNEQFF
v_gene: TRBV6-5
j_gene: TRBJ2-1

CDR3aa: CSARDRNEQYF
v_gene: TRBV20-1
j_gene: TRBJ2-7

CDR3aa: CASSVTSGNNEQFF
v_gene: TRBV7-6
j_gene: TRBJ2-1

CDR3aa: CASSQGLFGGTGLKLFF
v_gene: TRBV4-2
j_gene: TRBJ1-4

CDR3aa: CASSPRPGHDSNTEAFF
v_gene: TRBV18
j_gene: TRBJ1-1

CDR3aa: CASSLAAIDPRNTIYF
v_gene: TRBV7-6
j_gene: TRBJ1-3

CDR3aa: CASSWTGKEKLFF
v_gene: TRBV7-6
j_gene: TRBJ1-4

CDR3aa: CASSSRQGSYEQYF
v_gene: TRBV7-9
j_gene: TRBJ2-7

CDR3aa: CASSQDGAEETQYF
v_gene: TRBV4-2
j_gene: TRBJ2-5

CDR3aa: CASSEGTSGGSYEQYF
v_gene: TRBV9
j_gene: TRBJ2-7

CDR3aa: CASSYQVYSYEQYF
v_gene: TRBV6-5
j_gene: TRBJ2-7

CDR3aa: CASSNSPGGAEAFF
v_gene: TRBV5-6
j_gene: TRBJ1-1

CDR3aa: CASSLVGGHLNEKLFF
v_gene: TRBV7-2
j_gene: TRBJ1-4

CDR3aa: CASSHSGLRTEQYF
v_gene: TRBV27
j_gene: TRBJ2-7

CDR3aa: CASSFVAQETQYF
v_gene: TRBV5-4
j_gene: TRBJ2-5

CDR3aa: CASSELRGYGYTF
v_gene: TRBV10-1
j_gene: TRBJ1-2

CDR3aa: CASIFRRTGVSHEQYF
v_gene: TRBV27
j_gene: TRBJ2-7

CDR3aa: CASSRGEGTGTYEQFF
v_gene: TRBV28
j_gene: TRBJ2-1

CDR3aa: CASLGQGAWEYF
v_gene: TRBV2
j_gene: TRBJ2-7

CDR3aa: CASSYGGRETQYF
v_gene: TRBV6-6
j_gene: TRBJ2-5

CDR3aa: CASSSDRAGQPQHF
v_gene: TRBV28
j_gene: TRBJ1-5

CDR3aa: CASSLDRSRGLEKLFF
v_gene: TRBV11-2
j_gene: TRBJ1-4

CDR3aa: CASSQAGYGQVNTGELFF
v_gene: TRBV4-1
j_gene: TRBJ2-2

CDR3aa: CASSSRTSNYGETQYF
v_gene: TRBV5-4
j_gene: TRBJ2-5

CDR3aa: CASSPRTGQISEQFF
v_gene: TRBV7-7
j_gene: TRBJ2-1

CDR3aa: CASSPGTSGRASEQYF
v_gene: TRBV9
j_gene: TRBJ2-7

CDR3aa: CASSPRALYYGLTSIPSYEQYF
v_gene: TRBV7-8
j_gene: TRBJ2-7

CDR3aa: CASGGHQGTLGPQHF
v_gene: TRBV12-5
j_gene: TRBJ1-5

CDR3aa: CASFRAGVSETQYF
v_gene: TRBV5-6
j_gene: TRBJ2-5

CDR3aa: CASTRPGLAGVTGELFF
v_gene: TRBV27
j_gene: TRBJ2-2

CDR3aa: CASSRGWDRGEDGYTF
v_gene: TRBV7-2
j_gene: TRBJ1-2

CDR3aa: CASSFFQGLLNEQFF
v_gene: TRBV27
j_gene: TRBJ2-1

CDR3aa: CASSSADYSTDTQYF
v_gene: TRBV11-3
j_gene: TRBJ2-3

CDR3aa: CAWSASGQGLRGYTF
v_gene: TRBV30
j_gene: TRBJ1-2

CDR3aa: CASSLARGEQYF
v_gene: TRBV6-5
j_gene: TRBJ2-7

CDR3aa: CASSEYRGLEGYTF
v_gene: TRBV2
j_gene: TRBJ1-2

CDR3aa: CASSEGLNEKLFF
v_gene: TRBV2
j_gene: TRBJ1-4

CDR3aa: CASSERKTYEQYF
v_gene: TRBV13
j_gene: TRBJ2-7

CDR3aa: CAWSVWPYYGYTF
v_gene: TRBV30
j_gene: TRBJ1-2

CDR3aa: CSVKGTSGSLNEQFF
v_gene: TRBV29-1
j_gene: TRBJ2-1

CDR3aa: CASSRSDLGYGYTF
v_gene: TRBV6-5
j_gene: TRBJ1-2

CDR3aa: CASSQEVGVEQYF
v_gene: TRBV14
j_gene: TRBJ2-7